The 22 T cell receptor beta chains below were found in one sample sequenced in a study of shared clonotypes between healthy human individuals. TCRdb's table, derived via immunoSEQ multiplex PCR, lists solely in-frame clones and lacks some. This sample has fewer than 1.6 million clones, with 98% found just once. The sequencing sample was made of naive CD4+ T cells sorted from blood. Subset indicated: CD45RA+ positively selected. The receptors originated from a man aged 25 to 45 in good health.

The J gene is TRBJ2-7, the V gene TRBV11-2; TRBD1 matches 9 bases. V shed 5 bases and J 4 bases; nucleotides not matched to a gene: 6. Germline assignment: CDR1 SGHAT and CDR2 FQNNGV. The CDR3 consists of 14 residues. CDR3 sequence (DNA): TGTGCCAGCAGCCCAGCGGGACAGGGTTACGAGCAGTACTTC. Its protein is CASSPAGQGYEQYF. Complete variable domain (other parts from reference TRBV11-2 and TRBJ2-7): EAGVAQSPRYKIIEKRQSVAFWCNPISGHATLYWYQQILGQGPKLLIQFQNNGVVDDSQLPKDRFSAERLKGVDSTLKIQPAKLEDSAVYLCASSPAGQGYEQYFGPGTRLTVT.

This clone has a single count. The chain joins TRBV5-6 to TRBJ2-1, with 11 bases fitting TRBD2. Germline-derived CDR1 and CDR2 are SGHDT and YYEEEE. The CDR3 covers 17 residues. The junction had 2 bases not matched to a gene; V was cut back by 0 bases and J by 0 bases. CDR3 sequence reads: CASSLVTSGTSYNEQFF. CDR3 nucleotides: TGTGCCAGCAGCTTGGTGACTAGCGGGACCTCCTACAATGAGCAGTTCTTC.

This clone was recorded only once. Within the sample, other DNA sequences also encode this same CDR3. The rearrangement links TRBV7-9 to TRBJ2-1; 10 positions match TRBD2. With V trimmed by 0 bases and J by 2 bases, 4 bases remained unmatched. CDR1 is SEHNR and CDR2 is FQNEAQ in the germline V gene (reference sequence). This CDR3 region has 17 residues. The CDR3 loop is CASSLALAGGPYNEQFF. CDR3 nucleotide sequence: TGTGCCAGCAGCTTAGCCTTAGCGGGAGGCCCCTACAATGAGCAGTTCTTC.

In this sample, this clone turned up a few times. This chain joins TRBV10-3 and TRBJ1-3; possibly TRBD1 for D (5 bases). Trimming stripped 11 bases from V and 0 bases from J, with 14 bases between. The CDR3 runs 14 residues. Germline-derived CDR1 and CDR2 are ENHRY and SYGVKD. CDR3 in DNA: TGTGCCGCCGGCGGGGGAAACTCTGGAAACACCATATATTTT. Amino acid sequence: CAAGGGNSGNTIYF.

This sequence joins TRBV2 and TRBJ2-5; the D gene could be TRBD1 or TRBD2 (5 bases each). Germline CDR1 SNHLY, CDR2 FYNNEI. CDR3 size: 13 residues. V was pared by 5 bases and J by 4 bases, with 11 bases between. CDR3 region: CASSWGNPETQYF. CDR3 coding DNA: TGTGCCAGCAGTTGGGGGAACCCAGAGACCCAGTACTTC.

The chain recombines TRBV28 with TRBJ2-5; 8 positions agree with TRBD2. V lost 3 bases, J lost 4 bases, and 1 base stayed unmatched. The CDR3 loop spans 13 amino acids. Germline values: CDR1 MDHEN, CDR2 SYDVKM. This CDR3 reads CASSFAGGETQYF. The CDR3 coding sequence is TGTGCCAGCAGTTTCGCGGGAGGAGAGACCCAGTACTTC.

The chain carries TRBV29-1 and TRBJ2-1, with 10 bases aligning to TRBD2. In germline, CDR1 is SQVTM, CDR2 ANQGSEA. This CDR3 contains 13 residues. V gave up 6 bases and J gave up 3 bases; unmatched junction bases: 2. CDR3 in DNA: TGCAGCGTCCGGACTAGCGGCTACAATGAGCAGTTCTTC. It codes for CSVRTSGYNEQFF.

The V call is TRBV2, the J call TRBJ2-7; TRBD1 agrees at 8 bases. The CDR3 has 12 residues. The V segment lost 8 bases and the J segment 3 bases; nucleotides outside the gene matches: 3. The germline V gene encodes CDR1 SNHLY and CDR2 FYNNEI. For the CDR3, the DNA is TGTGCCAGCGCCGGGACAGGCTACGAGCAGTACTTC. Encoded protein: CASAGTGYEQYF.

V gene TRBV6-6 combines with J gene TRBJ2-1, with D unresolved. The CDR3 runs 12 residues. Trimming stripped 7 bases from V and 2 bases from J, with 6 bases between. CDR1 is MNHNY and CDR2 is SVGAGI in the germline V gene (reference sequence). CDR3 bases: TGTGCCAGCACTTTTGCCTACAATGAGCAGTTCTTC. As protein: CASTFAYNEQFF.

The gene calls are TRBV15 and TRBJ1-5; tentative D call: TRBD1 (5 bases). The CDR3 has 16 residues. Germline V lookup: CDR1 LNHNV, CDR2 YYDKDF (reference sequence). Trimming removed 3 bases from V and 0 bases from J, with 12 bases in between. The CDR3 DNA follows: TGTGCCACCAGCAGCGACAGAAGGTATAGCAATCAGCCCCAGCATTTT. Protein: CATSSDRRYSNQPQHF.

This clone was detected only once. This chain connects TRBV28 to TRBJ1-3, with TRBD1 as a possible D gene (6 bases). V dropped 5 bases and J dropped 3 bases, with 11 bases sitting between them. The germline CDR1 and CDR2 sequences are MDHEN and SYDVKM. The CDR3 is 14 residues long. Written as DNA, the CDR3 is TGTGCCAGCAGTACCGGGGGGCTTGGAAACACCATATATTTT. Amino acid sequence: CASSTGGLGNTIYF.

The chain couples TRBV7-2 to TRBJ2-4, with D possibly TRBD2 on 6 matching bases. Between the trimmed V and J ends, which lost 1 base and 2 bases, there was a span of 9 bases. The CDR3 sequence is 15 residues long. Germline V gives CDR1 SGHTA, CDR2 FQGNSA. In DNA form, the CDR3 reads TGTGCCAGCAGCTTAGGGGGGGTACCCAAAAACATTCAGTACTTC. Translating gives CASSLGGVPKNIQYF.

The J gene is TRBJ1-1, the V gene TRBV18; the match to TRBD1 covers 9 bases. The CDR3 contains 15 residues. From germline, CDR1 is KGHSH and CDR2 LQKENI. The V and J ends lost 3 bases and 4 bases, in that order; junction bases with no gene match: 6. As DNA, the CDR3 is TGTGCCAGCTCACCCCAACGACAGGGGGGCACTGAAGCTTTCTTT. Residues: CASSPQRQGGTEAFF.

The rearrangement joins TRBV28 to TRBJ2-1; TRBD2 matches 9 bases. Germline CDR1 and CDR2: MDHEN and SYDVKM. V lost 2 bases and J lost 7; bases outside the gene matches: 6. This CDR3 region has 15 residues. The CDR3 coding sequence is TGTGCCAGCAGTTTAGTTGCGGGAGGGTGGAATGAGCAGTTCTTC. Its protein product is CASSLVAGGWNEQFF.

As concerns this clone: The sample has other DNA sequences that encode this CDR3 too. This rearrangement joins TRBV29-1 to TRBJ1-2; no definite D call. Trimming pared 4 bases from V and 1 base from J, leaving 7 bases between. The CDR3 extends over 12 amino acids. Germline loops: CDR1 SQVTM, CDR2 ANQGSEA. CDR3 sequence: CSVGHSNYGYTF. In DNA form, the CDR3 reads TGCAGCGTTGGACACAGTAACTATGGCTACACCTTC.

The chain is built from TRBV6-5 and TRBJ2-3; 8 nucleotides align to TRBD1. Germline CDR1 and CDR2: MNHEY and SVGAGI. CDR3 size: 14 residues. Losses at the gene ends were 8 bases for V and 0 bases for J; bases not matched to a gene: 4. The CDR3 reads CASQTGVSTDTQYF. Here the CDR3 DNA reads TGTGCCAGCCAGACAGGGGTCAGCACAGATACGCAGTATTTT.

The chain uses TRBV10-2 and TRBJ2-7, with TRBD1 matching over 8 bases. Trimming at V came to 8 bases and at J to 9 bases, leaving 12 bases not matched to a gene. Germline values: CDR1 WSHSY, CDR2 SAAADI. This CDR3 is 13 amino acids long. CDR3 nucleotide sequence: TGCGCCAGCGTCCAGGGGGCGCAGGACGGGCAGTACTTC. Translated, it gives CASVQGAQDGQYF.

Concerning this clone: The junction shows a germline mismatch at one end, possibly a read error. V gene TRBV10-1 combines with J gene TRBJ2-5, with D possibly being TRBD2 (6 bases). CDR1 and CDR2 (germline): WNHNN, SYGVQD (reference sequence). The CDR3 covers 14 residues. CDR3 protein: CASLGGTGQGTQYF. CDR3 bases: TGCGCCAGCCTAGGCGGGACCGGTCAAGGGACCCAGTACTTC.

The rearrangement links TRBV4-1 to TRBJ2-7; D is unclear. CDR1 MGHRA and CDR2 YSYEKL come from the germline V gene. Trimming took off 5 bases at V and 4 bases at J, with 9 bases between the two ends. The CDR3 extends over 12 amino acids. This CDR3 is CASSSARYEQYF. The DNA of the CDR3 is TGCGCCAGCAGCTCAGCGCGGTACGAGCAGTACTTC.

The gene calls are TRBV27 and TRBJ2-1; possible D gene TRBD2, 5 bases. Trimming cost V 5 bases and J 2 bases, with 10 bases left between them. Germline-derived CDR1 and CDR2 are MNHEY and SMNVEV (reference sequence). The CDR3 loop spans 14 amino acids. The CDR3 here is CASSISGTYNEQFF. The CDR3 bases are TGTGCCAGCAGTATAAGCGGAACCTACAATGAGCAGTTCTTC.

CDR3 region: CASSQLALNTGELFF. The CDR3 nucleotides are TGTGCCAGCAGCCAGTTGGCATTGAACACCGGGGAGCTGTTTTTT. V is TRBV14 and J is TRBJ2-2; D unresolved. The germline V gene encodes CDR1 SGHDN and CDR2 FVKESK. The CDR3 sequence is 15 residues long. The germline V and J ends were trimmed by 3 bases and 1 base, with 9 bases remaining between them.

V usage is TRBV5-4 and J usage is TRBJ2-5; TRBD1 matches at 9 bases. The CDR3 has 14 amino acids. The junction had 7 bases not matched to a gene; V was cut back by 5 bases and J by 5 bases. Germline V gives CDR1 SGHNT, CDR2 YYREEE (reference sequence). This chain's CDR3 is CASRRTGELETQYF. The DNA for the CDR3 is TGTGCCAGCAGGAGGACAGGGGAATTGGAGACCCAGTACTTC.